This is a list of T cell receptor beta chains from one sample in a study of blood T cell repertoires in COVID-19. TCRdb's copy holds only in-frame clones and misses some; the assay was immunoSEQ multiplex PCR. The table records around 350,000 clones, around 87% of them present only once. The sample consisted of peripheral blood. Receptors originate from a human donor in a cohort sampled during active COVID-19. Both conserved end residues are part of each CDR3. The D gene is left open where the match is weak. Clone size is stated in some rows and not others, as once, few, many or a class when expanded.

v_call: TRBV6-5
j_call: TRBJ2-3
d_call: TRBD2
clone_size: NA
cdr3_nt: TGTGCCAGCAGTCGAGCGGGAAGTACGCATACGCAGTATTTT
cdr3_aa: CASSRAGSTHTQYF

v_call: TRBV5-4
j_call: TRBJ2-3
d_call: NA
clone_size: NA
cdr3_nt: TGTGCCAGCAGCGCAGGGGTGGGCACAGATACGCAGTATTTT
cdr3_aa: CASSAGVGTDTQYF

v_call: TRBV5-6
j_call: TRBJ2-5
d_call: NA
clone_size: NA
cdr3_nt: TGTGCCAGCAGCTTTGAGCGGAGGGTTGGAGAGACCCAGTACTTC
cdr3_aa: CASSFERRVGETQYF

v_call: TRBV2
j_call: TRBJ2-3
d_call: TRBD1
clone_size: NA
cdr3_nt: TGTGCCAGCAGACTGGACAGGGGGATTGCAGATACGCAGTATTTT
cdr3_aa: CASRLDRGIADTQYF

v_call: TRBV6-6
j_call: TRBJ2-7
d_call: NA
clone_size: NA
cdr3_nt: TGTGCCAGCAGTTCCAAATACGGGGGTGCAACCTACGAGCAGTACTTC
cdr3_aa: CASSSKYGGATYEQYF

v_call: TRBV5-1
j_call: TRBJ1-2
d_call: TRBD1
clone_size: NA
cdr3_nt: TGCGCCAGCAGCCAACCGCGACAGGGAAGTGGCTACACCTTC
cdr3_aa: CASSQPRQGSGYTF

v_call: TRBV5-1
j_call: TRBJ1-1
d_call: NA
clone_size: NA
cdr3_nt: TGCGCCAGCAGCTCTGTTGCTGGGGGCGTGAACACTGAAGCTTTCTTT
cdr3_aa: CASSSVAGGVNTEAFF

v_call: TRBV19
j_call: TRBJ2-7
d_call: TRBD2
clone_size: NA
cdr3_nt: TGTGCCAGTAGATCCCTAGGCGGGGGGGCCCACGAGCAGTACTTC
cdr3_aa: CASRSLGGGAHEQYF

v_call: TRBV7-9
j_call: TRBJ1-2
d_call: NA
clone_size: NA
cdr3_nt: TGTGCAGTTTCGCGGAGCGCGACTAACTATGGCTACACCTTC
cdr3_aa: CAVSRSATNYGYTF

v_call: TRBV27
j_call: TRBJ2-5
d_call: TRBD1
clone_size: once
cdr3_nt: TGTGCCAGCAGAACAGGGGGCGCGGAGACCCAGTACTTC
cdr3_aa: CASRTGGAETQYF

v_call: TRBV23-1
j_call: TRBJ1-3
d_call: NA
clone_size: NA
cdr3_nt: TGCGCCAGCAGTCAATCGAGCACCACCTCTGGAAACACCATATATTTT
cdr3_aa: CASSQSSTTSGNTIYF

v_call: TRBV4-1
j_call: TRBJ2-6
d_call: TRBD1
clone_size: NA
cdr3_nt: TGCGCCAGCAGCCAAGATTGGACAGGCCTCTCTGGGGCCAACGTCCTGACTTTC
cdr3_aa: CASSQDWTGLSGANVLTF

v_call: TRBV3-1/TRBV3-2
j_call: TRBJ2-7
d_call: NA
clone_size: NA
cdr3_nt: TGTGCCAGCAGCTCCACCTACGAGCAGTACTTC
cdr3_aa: CASSSTYEQYF

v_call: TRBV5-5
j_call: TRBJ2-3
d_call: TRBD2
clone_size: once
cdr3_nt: TGTGCCAGCAGCTTGGGTCTAGCGGGAGCAGGGAGCGATACGCAGTATTTT
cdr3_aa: CASSLGLAGAGSDTQYF

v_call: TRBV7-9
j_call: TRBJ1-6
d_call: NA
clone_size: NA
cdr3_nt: TGTGCCTCGAAGGGGTGGCAGGGTAATTCACCCCTCCACTTT
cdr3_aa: CASKGWQGNSPLHF

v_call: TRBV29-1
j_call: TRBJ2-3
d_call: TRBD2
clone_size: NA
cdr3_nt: TGCAGCGCCCAACCTAGCGGGAGGACAGATACGCAGTATTTT
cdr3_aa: CSAQPSGRTDTQYF

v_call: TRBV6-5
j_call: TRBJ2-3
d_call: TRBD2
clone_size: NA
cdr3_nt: TGTGCCAGCAGCCTAAGCGGGGGGGTCACAGATACGCAGTATTTT
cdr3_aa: CASSLSGGVTDTQYF

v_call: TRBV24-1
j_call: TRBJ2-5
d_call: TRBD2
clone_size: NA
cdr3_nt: TGTGCCACCAGTGACCCCTACCGGGGGCTAGCGGGAGCTAGGGGAGAGACCCAGTACTTC
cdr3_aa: CATSDPYRGLAGARGETQYF

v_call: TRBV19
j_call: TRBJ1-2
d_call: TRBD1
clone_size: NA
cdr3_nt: TGTGCCAGTACCATGGGGGACAGGAGGAACTATGGCTACACCTTC
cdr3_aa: CASTMGDRRNYGYTF

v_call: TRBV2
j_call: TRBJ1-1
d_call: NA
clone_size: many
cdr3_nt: TGTGCCAGCAGTGAATGGAGTGAAGCTTTCTTT
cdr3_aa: CASSEWSEAFF

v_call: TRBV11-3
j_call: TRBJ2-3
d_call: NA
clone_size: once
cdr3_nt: TGTGCCAGCAGCTTGAGGAGCCCAGATACGCAGTATTTT
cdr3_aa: CASSLRSPDTQYF

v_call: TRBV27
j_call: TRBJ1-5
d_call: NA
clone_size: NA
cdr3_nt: TGTGCCAGCAGTTTTTCCCCGGCAGGGGCTTTAGGGCCCCAGCATTTT
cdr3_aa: CASSFSPAGALGPQHF

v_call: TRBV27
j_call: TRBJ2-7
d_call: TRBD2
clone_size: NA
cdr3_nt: TGTGCCAGCAGAGGACTAGCGGGAGTATTCGAGCAGTACTTC
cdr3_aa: CASRGLAGVFEQYF

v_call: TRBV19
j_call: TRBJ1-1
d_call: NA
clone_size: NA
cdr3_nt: TGTGCCAGTAGGTACCGGGGTGAAGCTTTCTTT
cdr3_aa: CASRYRGEAFF

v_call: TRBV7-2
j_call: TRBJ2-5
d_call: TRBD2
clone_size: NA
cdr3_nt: TGTGCCAGCAGCTTCCGTCCTATGCGGGGGGTTCAGTTAGAGACCCAGTACTTC
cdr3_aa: CASSFRPMRGVQLETQYF

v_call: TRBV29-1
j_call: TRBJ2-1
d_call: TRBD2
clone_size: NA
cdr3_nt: TGCAGCGTTGAAGAAATGGCGGGGGGGATAGATGAGCAGTTCTTC
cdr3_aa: CSVEEMAGGIDEQFF

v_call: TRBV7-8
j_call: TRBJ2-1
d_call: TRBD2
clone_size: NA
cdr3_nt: TGTGCCAGCAGGCGAATAGCGGGGGGCACCAATGAGCAGTTCTTC
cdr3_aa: CASRRIAGGTNEQFF

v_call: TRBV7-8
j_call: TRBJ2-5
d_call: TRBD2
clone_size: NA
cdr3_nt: TGTGCCAGCATGGAAATAGGCGGGAGGAGGCAGGAGACCCAGTACTTC
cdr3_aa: CASMEIGGRRQETQYF

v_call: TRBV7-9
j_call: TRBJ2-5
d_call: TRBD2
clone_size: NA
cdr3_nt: TGTGCCAGCAGCTTAAGGGCGGGAGGAGGGGAGACCCAGTACTTC
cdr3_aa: CASSLRAGGGETQYF

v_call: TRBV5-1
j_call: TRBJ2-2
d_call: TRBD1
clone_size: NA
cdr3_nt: TGCGCCAGCAGCTTCAGGGGACAGGGCGACACCGGGGAGCTGTTTTTT
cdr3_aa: CASSFRGQGDTGELFF

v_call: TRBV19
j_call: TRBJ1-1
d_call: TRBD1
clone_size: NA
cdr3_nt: TGTGCCAGTAGTATAACAGACAGGGGCGACACTGAAGCTTTCTTT
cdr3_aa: CASSITDRGDTEAFF

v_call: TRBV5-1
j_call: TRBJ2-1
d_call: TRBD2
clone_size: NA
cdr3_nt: TGCGCCAGCAGCTCGCGGGGGTATTACAATGAGCAGTTCTTC
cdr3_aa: CASSSRGYYNEQFF

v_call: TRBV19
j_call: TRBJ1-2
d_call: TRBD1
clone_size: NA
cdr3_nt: TGTGCCAGTAGTAATACCGGGACAGGGGACTATGGCTACACCTTC
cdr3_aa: CASSNTGTGDYGYTF

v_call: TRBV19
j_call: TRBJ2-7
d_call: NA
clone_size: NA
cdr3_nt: TGTGCCAGTAGTCTTAGGACAGACGGGGACGAGCAGTACTTC
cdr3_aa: CASSLRTDGDEQYF

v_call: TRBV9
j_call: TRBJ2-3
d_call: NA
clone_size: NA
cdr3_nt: TGTGCCAGCAGCTCACATCGTATGGCCACCCTCACAGATACGCAGTATTTT
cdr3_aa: CASSSHRMATLTDTQYF

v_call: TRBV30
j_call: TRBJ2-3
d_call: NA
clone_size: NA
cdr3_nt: TGTGCCTGGAGCTACAGGGCAGATACGCAGTATTTT
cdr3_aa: CAWSYRADTQYF

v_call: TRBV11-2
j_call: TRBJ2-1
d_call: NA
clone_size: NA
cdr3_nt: TGTGCCAGCAGCCGTACAGGGACCAGCTCCTACAATGAGCAGTTCTTC
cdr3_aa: CASSRTGTSSYNEQFF

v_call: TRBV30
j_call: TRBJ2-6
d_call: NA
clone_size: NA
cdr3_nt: TGTGCCGGGGACTGGGCTCCCTCTCCTGGGGCCAACGTCCTGACTTTC
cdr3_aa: CAGDWAPSPGANVLTF

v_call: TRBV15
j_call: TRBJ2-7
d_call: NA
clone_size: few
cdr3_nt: TGTGCCACCAGCAGAGTGTGGGGGGGCCAGGATGAGCAGTACTTC
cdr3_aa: CATSRVWGGQDEQYF

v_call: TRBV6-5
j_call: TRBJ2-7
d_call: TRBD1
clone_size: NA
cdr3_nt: TGTGCCAGCGGAAGACAGGGTTCCGGTCTTCGGCAGTACTTC
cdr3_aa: CASGRQGSGLRQYF

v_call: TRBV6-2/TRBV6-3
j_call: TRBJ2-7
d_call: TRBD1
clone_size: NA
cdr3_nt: TGTGCCAGCAGTTTTCCACCGGGACAGGGTAACGAGCAGTACTTC
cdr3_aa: CASSFPPGQGNEQYF

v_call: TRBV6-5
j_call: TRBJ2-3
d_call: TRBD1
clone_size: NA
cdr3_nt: TGTGCCAGCAGTTACAGGGGGCGAACAGATACGCAGTATTTT
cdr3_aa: CASSYRGRTDTQYF

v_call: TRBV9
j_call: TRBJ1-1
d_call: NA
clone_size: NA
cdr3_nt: TGTGCCAGCAGCGTATCAGGGGCCACTGAAGCTTTCTTT
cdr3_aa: CASSVSGATEAFF

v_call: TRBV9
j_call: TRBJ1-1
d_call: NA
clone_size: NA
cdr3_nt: TGTGCCAGCAGCGGAATCAGGGGGAACACTGAAGCTTTCTTT
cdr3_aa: CASSGIRGNTEAFF